This entry concerns a single T cell receptor beta chain. Its antigen is not known. The V gene's germline CDR1 is SNHLY and CDR2 FYNNEI. This CDR3 contains 14 residues. V was pared by 6 bases and J by 3 bases, with 7 bases of the junction left unmatched. The data were obtained in a study of cytomegalovirus exposure and HLA in healthy donors. PCR was performed using 60 Vbeta and 13 Jbeta primers. Measured with immunoSEQ multiplex PCR; TCRdb has only the in-frame clones, and not every one. The data show under 200,000 clones, roughly 80% seen once. Regarding the study as a whole: TCR beta chain V- and J-gene trimming was linked, in a later analysis, to a missense variant in DCLRE1C.

What was sequenced was PBMCs. The V gene is TRBV2, the J gene TRBJ2-7; 8 positions match TRBD1. This clonotype was obtained from a woman aged 40 to 50 in good health and CMV-seropositive. CDR3 residues: CASRRGQADYEQYF. In DNA, the CDR3 is TGTGCCAGCAGGCGGGGACAGGCCGACTACGAGCAGTACTTC.